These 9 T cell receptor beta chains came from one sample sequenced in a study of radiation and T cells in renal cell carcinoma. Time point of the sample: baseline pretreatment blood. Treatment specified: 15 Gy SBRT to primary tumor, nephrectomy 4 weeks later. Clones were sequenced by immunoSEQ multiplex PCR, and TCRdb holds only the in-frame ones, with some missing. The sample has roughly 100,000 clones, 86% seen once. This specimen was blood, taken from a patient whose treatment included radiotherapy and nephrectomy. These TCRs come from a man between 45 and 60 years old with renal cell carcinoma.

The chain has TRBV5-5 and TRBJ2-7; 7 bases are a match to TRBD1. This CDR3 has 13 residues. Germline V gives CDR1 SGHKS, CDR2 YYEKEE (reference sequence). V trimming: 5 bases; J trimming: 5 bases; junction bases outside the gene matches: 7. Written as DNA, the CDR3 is TGTGCCAGCAGGATACAGGGGCGGGACGAGCAGTACTTC. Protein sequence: CASRIQGRDEQYF.

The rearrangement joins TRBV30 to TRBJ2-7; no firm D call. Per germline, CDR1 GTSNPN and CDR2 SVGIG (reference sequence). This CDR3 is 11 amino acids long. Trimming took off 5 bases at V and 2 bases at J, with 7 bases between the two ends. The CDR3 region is CAWGRAYEQYF. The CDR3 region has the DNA TGTGCCTGGGGACGGGCCTACGAGCAGTACTTC.

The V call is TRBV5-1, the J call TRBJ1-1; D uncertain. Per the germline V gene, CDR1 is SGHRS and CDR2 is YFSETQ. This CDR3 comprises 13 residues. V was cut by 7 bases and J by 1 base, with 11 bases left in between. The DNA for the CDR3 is TGCGCCAGCGTCATCGAAGGGAACACTGAAGCTTTCTTT. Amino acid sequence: CASVIEGNTEAFF.

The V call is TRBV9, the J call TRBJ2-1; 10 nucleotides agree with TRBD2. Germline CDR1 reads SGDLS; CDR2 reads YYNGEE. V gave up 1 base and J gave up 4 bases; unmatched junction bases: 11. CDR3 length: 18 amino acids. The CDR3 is CASSVIAGGFMSYNEQFF. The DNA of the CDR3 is TGTGCCAGCAGCGTAATAGCGGGAGGTTTTATGTCTTACAATGAGCAGTTCTTC.

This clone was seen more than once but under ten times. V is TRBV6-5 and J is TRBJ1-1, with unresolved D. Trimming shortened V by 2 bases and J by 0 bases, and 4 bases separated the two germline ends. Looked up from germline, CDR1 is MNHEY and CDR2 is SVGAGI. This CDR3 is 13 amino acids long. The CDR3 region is CASSYHLNTEAFF. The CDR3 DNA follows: TGTGCCAGCAGTTACCATCTGAACACTGAAGCTTTCTTT.

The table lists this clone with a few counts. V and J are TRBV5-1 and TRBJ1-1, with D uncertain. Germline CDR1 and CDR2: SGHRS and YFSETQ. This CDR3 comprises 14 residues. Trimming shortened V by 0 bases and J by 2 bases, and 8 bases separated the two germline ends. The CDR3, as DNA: TGCGCCAGCAGCTTGGTGGCGGGCAACACTGAAGCTTTCTTT. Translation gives CASSLVAGNTEAFF.

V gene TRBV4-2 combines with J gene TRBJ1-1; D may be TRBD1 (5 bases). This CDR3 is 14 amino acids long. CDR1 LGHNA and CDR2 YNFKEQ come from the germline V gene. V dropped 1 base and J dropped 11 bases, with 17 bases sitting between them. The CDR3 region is CASSQGGVEGWAFF. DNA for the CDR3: TGTGCCAGCAGCCAAGGAGGGGTGGAGGGGTGGGCTTTCTTT.

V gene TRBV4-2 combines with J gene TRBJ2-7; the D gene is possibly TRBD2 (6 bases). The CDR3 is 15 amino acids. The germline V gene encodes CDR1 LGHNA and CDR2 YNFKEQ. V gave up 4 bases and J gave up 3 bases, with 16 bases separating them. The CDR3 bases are TGTGCCAGCAGCCCCCTCCGGGACTCCCTCTACGAGCAGTACTTC. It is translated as CASSPLRDSLYEQYF.

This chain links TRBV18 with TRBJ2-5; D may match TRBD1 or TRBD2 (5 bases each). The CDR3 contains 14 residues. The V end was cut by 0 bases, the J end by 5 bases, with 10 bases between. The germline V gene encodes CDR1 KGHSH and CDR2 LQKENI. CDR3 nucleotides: TGTGCCAGCTCACCACCAACTAGACAGGAGACCCAGTACTTC. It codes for CASSPPTRQETQYF.